This TCR beta chain was recovered during a study of cytomegalovirus exposure and HLA in healthy donors. V lost 1 base to trimming and J lost 4 bases; unmatched junction nucleotides: 5. The CDR3 consists of 16 residues. The germline gives CDR1 SGHDN, CDR2 FVKESK. Study-wide results and caveats: Available immune exposure information was restricted to CMV serostatus only. A later analysis found TCR association rates differed by HLA locus, highest for DRB1 and lowest for HLA-C. CMV antigen specificity of three CMV-associated chains was confirmed in vitro.

With respect to this clone: Antigen specificity is unknown.

Primers included in the PCR were 60 Vbeta and 13 Jbeta primers. Sequencing used immunoSEQ multiplex PCR; TCRdb keeps in-frame clones, though not all of them. Seen here are 130,000 to 150,000 clones, over 60% observed once, and the top ten hold around 3%. Input material: PBMCs. This clonotype originated in a man aged 35 to 55 in good health and CMV-seropositive. The V and J genes are TRBV14 and TRBJ2-1; 9 positions match TRBD1. The CDR3 loop is CASSQGTGVPYNEQFF. The DNA of the CDR3 is TGTGCCAGCAGCCAAGGGACAGGGGTTCCGTACAATGAGCAGTTCTTC. Filled out from reference TRBV14 and TRBJ2-1, the complete variable domain reads EAGVTQFPSHSVIEKGQTVTLRCDPISGHDNLYWYRRVMGKEIKFLLHFVKESKQDESGMPNNRFLAERTGGTYSTLKVQPAELEDSGVYFCASSQGTGVPYNEQFFGPGTRLTVL.